This T cell receptor (beta chain) was obtained from a study of blood T cells in healthy people across ages. With respect to this clonotype: The antigen is undetermined.

The study, taken as a whole, reports: Among T cells, TCR beta diversity per million cells dropped roughly linearly as age rose.

The V and J ends lost 3 bases and 3 bases respectively, with 9 bases between them. Germline CDR1 MNHEY, CDR2 SMNVEV (reference sequence). The CDR3 runs 14 residues. The authors ran a second PCR of about 6 to 11 cycles using a sample-barcoded 5' primer and a J-beta primer mix. MiXCR, run by TCRdb on the 5' RACE reads, gives a single entry per CDR3 protein. The table lists over 1,300,000 distinct CDR3 sequences, almost 60% of them singletons. This TCR was recovered from a man aged 18 to 29 in good health. This chain uses TRBV27 with TRBJ2-4, with D perhaps matching TRBD2 (6 bases). The material sequenced was blood. DNA of the CDR3: TGTGCCAGCAGTTTTGGGGAGGACAAAAACATTCAGTACTTC. It is translated as CASSFGEDKNIQYF.